This T cell receptor (delta chain) comes out of a study of gamma-delta chains in newborns, infants, children. This clone appeared a few times. This CDR3 comprises 19 residues. Unmatched junction bases numbered 13, after V lost 4 bases and J lost 0 bases. From germline, CDR1 is GEAIGNYY and CDR2 EKD. TCRdb applied CATT to the reads for clone calling. Counted here are 9,500 to 13,000 delta-chain clones, around 8.8% occurring once; the ten biggest clones make up more than 3.5%. The clonotype comes from a child who was a newborn, infant or young child, either healthy, febrile or measles-vaccinated (not recorded which). The chain recombines TRDV2 with TRDJ1, with TRDD3 identical over 13 bases. Sequencing was performed on blood. This chain's CDR3 is CACDPLRLGDTGYTDKLIF. The CDR3 nucleotides read TGTGCCTGTGATCCCCTACGACTGGGGGATACGGGGTACACCGATAAACTCATCTTT.